Each of the 8 T cell receptor beta chains below was sequenced from the same sample in a study of shared clonotypes between healthy human individuals. Sequenced by immunoSEQ multiplex PCR; TCRdb stores in-frame clones only, minus some. The data contain about 2.3 million clones, less than 95% of them singletons. The sample was naive CD4+ T cells from PBMCs. The subset is: CD45RA+ positively selected. Receptor source: a man younger than 35 in good health. Some clones in this sample may be carry-over from other donors' samples.

Remarks on this clone: The same CDR3 can be traced to other DNA sequences in this sample. The rearrangement links TRBV6-1 to TRBJ1-5; D gene unclear. Trimming took 6 bases from V and 2 from J, leaving 2 bases between them. From germline, CDR1 is MNHNS and CDR2 SASEGT. CDR3 size: 11 residues. The CDR3 DNA reads as TGTGCCAGCAGAGGCAATCAGCCCCAGCATTTT. Translating gives CASRGNQPQHF.

The gene calls are TRBV7-3 and TRBJ2-2, with TRBD1 as a possible D gene (5 bases). V dropped 8 bases and J dropped 4 bases, with 20 bases sitting between them. Germline V gene lookup returns CDR1 SGHTA and CDR2 FQGTGA. The CDR3 is 16 residues long. CDR3 in amino acids: CASALSKGSGTGELFF. CDR3 coding DNA: TGTGCCAGCGCACTGTCCAAGGGGTCAGGCACCGGGGAGCTGTTTTTT.

This chain connects TRBV30 to TRBJ2-7; unclear D gene. The length of the CDR3 is 12 residues. Germline V gene lookup returns CDR1 GTSNPN and CDR2 SVGIG (reference sequence). The V end was cut by 3 bases, the J end by 0 bases, with 6 bases between. The CDR3 sequence: CAWRASSYEQYF. The CDR3 region has the DNA TGTGCCTGGAGGGCGAGCTCCTACGAGCAGTACTTC.

The chain employs TRBV11-3 and TRBJ2-7, with D hard to call. Trimming pared 6 bases from V and 3 bases from J, leaving 9 bases between. Germline CDR1 reads SGHNT; CDR2 reads YENEEA. The length of the CDR3 is 12 residues. CDR3: CASSPPLYEQYF. CDR3 in DNA: TGTGCCAGCAGTCCGCCCCTCTACGAGCAGTACTTC.

A few counts support this clone. The rearrangement uses TRBV29-1 and TRBJ1-1, with TRBD1 as a possible D gene (6 bases). The CDR3 runs 12 residues. Looked up from germline, CDR1 is SQVTM and CDR2 is ANQGSEA. The germline V and J ends were trimmed by 5 bases and 7 bases, with 14 bases remaining between them. CDR3 region: CSVSGGADEAFF. The CDR3 region has the DNA TGCAGCGTTAGTGGGGGCGCGGATGAAGCTTTCTTT.

The rearrangement uses TRBV27 and TRBJ2-7; TRBD2 matches at 10 bases. The CDR3 is made up of 14 amino acids. Germline V gene sequence: CDR1 MNHEY, CDR2 SMNVEV (reference sequence). J lost 6 bases, V lost 3 bases, and 5 bases had no gene match. CDR3 loop: CASSFWASGGEQYF. The DNA for the CDR3 is TGTGCCAGCAGTTTTTGGGCTAGCGGGGGCGAGCAGTACTTC.

The V and J genes are TRBV19 and TRBJ2-2, with 9 bases identical to TRBD1. The J segment lost 3 bases and the V segment lost 5 bases, leaving 4 bases of the junction unmatched. Germline values: CDR1 LNHDA, CDR2 SQIVND (reference sequence). The CDR3 contains 15 residues. The CDR3: CASSARQGDTGELFF. DNA for the CDR3: TGTGCCAGTAGTGCCCGACAGGGGGACACCGGGGAGCTGTTTTTT.

V is TRBV14 and J is TRBJ1-3; D call uncertain. Germline loops: CDR1 SGHDN, CDR2 FVKESK. The V gene lost 1 base and the J gene lost 0 bases, with 7 bases spanning the gap. This CDR3 comprises 15 residues. In DNA, the CDR3 is TGTGCCAGCAGCCAAGTGTGGCCCTCTGGAAACACCATATATTTT. It translates to CASSQVWPSGNTIYF.